A selection of T cell receptor beta chains follows, all from one sample in a study of T cell repertoires in cytomegalovirus infection. A single record per CDR3 protein comes from TCRdb applying MiXCR to the reads. The sample holds around 210,000 distinct CDR3 sequences, 6.5% seen once. The specimen was PBMCs. The receptor source for this set is a human donor in good health (CMV status not recorded). Some clones in this sample may be carry-over from other donors' samples. Each CDR3 is given with its conserved first and last residue. A D gene is named only where the DNA matches it firmly. Clone size, where shown, is once, few, many, or a class for clones that have expanded.

D: NA; V: TRBV11-2; J: TRBJ2-5; size: many; DNA: TGTGCCAGCAGCGACGCACCGACCCAGTACTTC; CDR3: CASSDAPTQYF
D: TRBD1; V: TRBV7-7; J: TRBJ1-4; size: many; DNA: TGTGCTAGCAGCTTAGGGACAGGACCTAATGAAAAACTGTTTTTT; CDR3: CASSLGTGPNEKLFF
D: TRBD2; V: TRBV6-5; J: TRBJ2-7; size: many; DNA: TGTGCCAGCAGGACCGAAAGACTAGCGGGGACCTACGAGCAGTACTTC; CDR3: CASRTERLAGTYEQYF
D: TRBD1; V: TRBV13; J: TRBJ2-3; size: NA; DNA: TGTGCCAGCGAGAATCAGGGGGGCACAGATACGCAGTATTTT; CDR3: CASENQGGTDTQYF
D: TRBD1; V: TRBV7-3; J: TRBJ2-4; size: many; DNA: TGTGCCAGCAGCTCTCAGGGGGATATGGGCAAAAACATTCAGTACTTC; CDR3: CASSSQGDMGKNIQYF
D: NA; V: TRBV20-1; J: TRBJ2-3; size: many; DNA: TGCAGTGCCAAACGGGGGAGGTCAGGAGATACGCAGTATTTT; CDR3: CSAKRGRSGDTQYF
D: NA; V: TRBV20-1; J: TRBJ2-7; size: many; DNA: TGCAGTGCTAAAGTTGCCGGGGGCCCTTATTACGAGCAGTACTTC; CDR3: CSAKVAGGPYYEQYF
D: NA; V: TRBV29-1; J: TRBJ2-7; size: NA; DNA: TGCAGCGTAGCGGCGGGGAATTTTGGTTACGAGCAGTACTTC; CDR3: CSVAAGNFGYEQYF
D: NA; V: TRBV7-2; J: TRBJ1-1; size: many; DNA: TGTGCCAGCAGAAATAGAGGGGGGAACACTGAAGCTTTCTTT; CDR3: CASRNRGGNTEAFF
D: NA; V: TRBV4-1; J: TRBJ1-6; size: many; DNA: TGCGCCAGCAGCCAAGCCTCTTCACCCCTCCACTTT; CDR3: CASSQASSPLHF
D: NA; V: TRBV7-9; J: TRBJ2-3; size: many; DNA: TGTGCCAGCAGACCGCCAGGACGCCTCACAGATACGCAGTATTTT; CDR3: CASRPPGRLTDTQYF
D: NA; V: TRBV5-1; J: TRBJ1-4; size: NA; DNA: TGCGCCAGCAGCTTGGTGGGGCAGATTAATGAAAAACTGTTTTTT; CDR3: CASSLVGQINEKLFF
D: TRBD1; V: TRBV10-3; J: TRBJ2-1; size: NA; DNA: TGTGCCATCAGTGCCCCCGACAGGGGACCCCCCAATGAGCAGTTCTTC; CDR3: CAISAPDRGPPNEQFF
D: NA; V: TRBV6-2/TRBV6-3; J: TRBJ1-6; size: many; DNA: TGTGCCAGCAGTGGAAGAGGTAGTGGGGGTTCACCCCTCCACTTT; CDR3: CASSGRGSGGSPLHF
D: NA; V: TRBV5-6; J: TRBJ2-3; size: NA; DNA: TGTGCCAGCAGCTGGAGGTTGAGCACAGATACGCAGTATTTT; CDR3: CASSWRLSTDTQYF
D: TRBD1; V: TRBV20-1; J: TRBJ1-5; size: many; DNA: TGCAGTGCTAGAGAGAGGGGGCTGAGCAATCAGCCCCAGCATTTT; CDR3: CSARERGLSNQPQHF
D: NA; V: TRBV5-1; J: TRBJ1-2; size: few; DNA: TGCGCCAGCAGCTTGGCAGGATCTGGCTCTGGCTACACCTTC; CDR3: CASSLAGSGSGYTF
D: TRBD1; V: TRBV20-1; J: TRBJ1-6; size: many; DNA: TGCAGTGCTAGAGATCTTTTCGCTCATGTAACCGACAGGGGGATTACACCCCTCCACTTT; CDR3: CSARDLFAHVTDRGITPLHF
D: NA; V: TRBV20-1; J: TRBJ1-1; size: many; DNA: TGCAGTGCCTTCCCGACAGGTAGTACTGAAGCTTTCTTT; CDR3: CSAFPTGSTEAFF
D: TRBD2; V: TRBV5-1; J: TRBJ2-3; size: NA; DNA: TGCGCCAGCAGCTTGGTTAGCGGGGGGGAAGATACGCAGTATTTT; CDR3: CASSLVSGGEDTQYF
D: TRBD2; V: TRBV2; J: TRBJ2-3; size: many; DNA: TGTGCCAGCAGTGAAATTCGCGGGGGGGCAGATACGCAGTATTTT; CDR3: CASSEIRGGADTQYF
D: TRBD1; V: TRBV6-1; J: TRBJ2-2; size: many; DNA: TGTGCCAGCAGCCACCGGACAGGGGGGAGCGGGGAGCTGTTTTTT; CDR3: CASSHRTGGSGELFF
D: NA; V: TRBV25-1; J: TRBJ2-2; size: few; DNA: TGTGCCAGCAGTGACCCCACTAGAGCCACCGGGGAGCTGTTTTTT; CDR3: CASSDPTRATGELFF
D: NA; V: TRBV6-2/TRBV6-3; J: TRBJ1-1; size: many; DNA: TGTGCCAGCAGTCCCGGTGACCTCACGGAAACTGAAGCTTTCTTT; CDR3: CASSPGDLTETEAFF
D: NA; V: TRBV12-3/TRBV12-4; J: TRBJ1-2; size: many; DNA: TGTGCCAGCAGTCACGACCCTATATACTATGGCTACACCTTC; CDR3: CASSHDPIYYGYTF
D: TRBD1; V: TRBV7-2; J: TRBJ1-1; size: many; DNA: TGTGCCAGCAGTTCTGGACAGGGGAGATGGAACACTGAAGCTTTCTTT; CDR3: CASSSGQGRWNTEAFF
D: TRBD2; V: TRBV20-1; J: TRBJ2-2; size: many; DNA: TGCAGTGCTTACCTACCGGGCGGGGGGACCGGGGAGCTGTTTTTT; CDR3: CSAYLPGGGTGELFF
D: NA; V: TRBV7-2; J: TRBJ2-3; size: many; DNA: TGTGCCAGCAGCTTGGGGGGAGGCCGGGGGGATACGCAGTATTTT; CDR3: CASSLGGGRGDTQYF
D: NA; V: TRBV12-3/TRBV12-4; J: TRBJ1-1; size: many; DNA: TGTGCCAGCAGTTTGAGTGAGGGGACTGAAGCTTTCTTT; CDR3: CASSLSEGTEAFF
D: NA; V: TRBV10-3; J: TRBJ1-2; size: many; DNA: TGTGCCATCACCGGTGGGGACCTCTCTGGCTACACCTTC; CDR3: CAITGGDLSGYTF
D: NA; V: TRBV28; J: TRBJ2-7; size: many; DNA: TGTGCCAGCAGCTTGGACACCCCCAGAGGCTACGAGCAGTACTTC; CDR3: CASSLDTPRGYEQYF
D: NA; V: TRBV7-2; J: TRBJ1-5; size: many; DNA: TGTGCCAGCCGAGACGGAGATAGCAATCAGCCCCAGCATTTT; CDR3: CASRDGDSNQPQHF
D: NA; V: TRBV29-1; J: TRBJ2-7; size: many; DNA: TGCAGCGCCCTTACGACACAAAGATCCTACGAGCAGTACTTC; CDR3: CSALTTQRSYEQYF
D: NA; V: TRBV2; J: TRBJ2-1; size: many; DNA: TGTGCCAGCAGTGAGCGAATTCGGCAGGGATCCGGGAGAGAGCAGTTCTTC; CDR3: CASSERIRQGSGREQFF
D: TRBD1; V: TRBV29-1; J: TRBJ1-2; size: NA; DNA: TGCAGCGTTGCCGGGACAGGGGTCTATGGCTACACCTTC; CDR3: CSVAGTGVYGYTF
D: NA; V: TRBV3-1; J: TRBJ1-4; size: many; DNA: TGTGCCAGCAGCCAAAGTGAAGGGAGCGGGGAAAAACTGTTTTTT; CDR3: CASSQSEGSGEKLFF
D: NA; V: TRBV7-9; J: TRBJ2-1; size: many; DNA: TGTGCCAGCACCCCAAGTGGGTTCGAGCAGTTCTTC; CDR3: CASTPSGFEQFF
D: NA; V: TRBV30; J: TRBJ1-1; size: few; DNA: TGTGCCTGGGGACAGAGGAACACTGAAGCTTTCTTT; CDR3: CAWGQRNTEAFF
D: NA; V: TRBV10-2; J: TRBJ1-4; size: many; DNA: TGCGCCAGCAGGAGTGGGGAAAAACTGTTTTTT; CDR3: CASRSGEKLFF